A single sample gave rise to the 29 T cell receptor beta chains below, sequenced in a study of Ad26.COV2.S vaccination and SARS-CoV-2 variants. The treatment is: some 20 received Ad26.COV2.S at low or high dose, single or two shots; several received placebo; per-sample allocation not given. Samples analyzed were those drawn on day 63 after the first vaccine or placebo injection. Measured with immunoSEQ multiplex PCR; TCRdb has only the in-frame clones, and not every one. In the table there are hundreds of thousands of clones, about 85% of which are singletons. The input for sequencing was peripheral blood, taken in a trial of Ad26.COV2.S vaccine versus placebo. Receptors were obtained from a person aged 18 to 59 who received the Ad26.COV2.S COVID-19 vaccine or a placebo.

The rearrangement joins TRBV6-6 to TRBJ2-7; 10 bases align to TRBD2. V gave up 6 bases and J gave up 0 bases; unmatched junction bases: 5. This CDR3 has 15 residues. Germline CDR1 MNHNY, CDR2 SVGAGI (reference sequence). This chain's CDR3 is CASRELAGRSYEQYF. In DNA, the CDR3 is TGTGCCAGCAGAGAACTAGCGGGGCGCTCCTACGAGCAGTACTTC.

The gene calls are TRBV5-1 and TRBJ2-2, with D possibly called TRBD1 or TRBD2 (6 bases each). CDR3 length: 16 amino acids. V was cut by 3 bases and J by 1 base, with 13 bases left in between. Germline lookup yields CDR1 SGHRS and CDR2 YFSETQ. DNA for the CDR3: TGCGCCAGCAGCTCGGAGGGGGGCCTGAACACCGGGGAGCTGTTTTTT. Translating it yields CASSSEGGLNTGELFF.

In its sample, this clone was seen many times. The gene calls are TRBV2 and TRBJ2-1, with D possibly TRBD1 on 5 matching bases. CDR3 length: 15 amino acids. In germline, CDR1 is SNHLY, CDR2 FYNNEI. The V end was cut by 0 bases, the J end by 4 bases, with 10 bases between. This CDR3 is CASSEAIGAYNEQFF. CDR3 DNA: TGTGCCAGCAGTGAAGCAATTGGGGCGTACAATGAGCAGTTCTTC.

In this sample, this clone turned up once. The chain has TRBV7-8 and TRBJ2-7, with unresolved D. V was trimmed by 4 bases and J by 5 bases, leaving 12 bases between them. The CDR3 contains 13 residues. Germline V gene data show CDR1 as SGHVS and CDR2 as FQNEAQ. The CDR3 DNA reads TGTGCCAGCAGCTCCCTCTTCTTGGACGAGCAGTACTTC. This gives the protein CASSSLFLDEQYF.

The genes are TRBV12-5 and TRBJ2-1; 9 bases align to TRBD2. J was trimmed by 3 bases and V by 1 base; bases with no gene match: 7. Germline V gene sequence: CDR1 LGHNT, CDR2 FRNRAP. This CDR3 comprises 17 residues. The CDR3 DNA sequence: TGTGCTAGTGGTTTGGGCGTTTCTAGCGGGGTCTACAATGAGCAGTTCTTC. Residues: CASGLGVSSGVYNEQFF.

The chain couples TRBV13 to TRBJ2-6; unclear D gene. CDR3 size: 17 residues. CDR1 and CDR2 (germline): PRHDT, FYEKMQ (reference sequence). Trimming cost V 2 bases and J 2 bases, with 13 bases left between them. CDR3 nucleotides: TGTGCCAGCAGCTTAACCTTGGGTAGGGCTGGGGCCAACGTCCTGACTTTC. It yields the protein CASSLTLGRAGANVLTF. Complete variable domain (other parts from reference TRBV13 and TRBJ2-6): AAGVIQSPRHLIKEKRETATLKCYPIPRHDTVYWYQQGPGQDPQFLISFYEKMQSDKGSIPDRFSAQQFSDYHSELNMSSLELGDSALYFCASSLTLGRAGANVLTFGAGSRLTVL.

This clone came up a few times. This chain uses TRBV4-3 with TRBJ2-1, with 7 bases matching TRBD2. The germline V gene encodes CDR1 LGHNA and CDR2 YSLEER. The trim removed 0 bases at V and 10 bases at J, leaving 15 bases unmatched. CDR3 length: 17 amino acids. The DNA for the CDR3 is TGCGCCAGCAGCCAAGATTGGCGGGCGGGAGCCCCGCAGGAGCAGTTCTTC. Protein sequence: CASSQDWRAGAPQEQFF.

The chain uses TRBV5-4 and TRBJ2-2; the match to TRBD2 covers 14 bases. The CDR3 length is 16 residues. Germline CDR1 and CDR2: SGHNT and YYREEE (reference sequence). Trimming cost V 4 bases and J 3 bases; bases outside gene matches: 2. The CDR3 nucleotides read TGTGCCAGCAGCCAGGGACTAGCGGGAGACACCGGGGAGCTGTTTTTT. Protein product: CASSQGLAGDTGELFF.

V gene TRBV28 combines with J gene TRBJ1-1, with D uncertain. Between the trimmed V and J ends, which lost 3 bases and 4 bases, there was a span of 9 bases. Germline CDR1 and CDR2: MDHEN and SYDVKM. The CDR3 consists of 13 residues. The CDR3 is CASSFGRRTEAFF. The CDR3 DNA sequence: TGTGCCAGCAGTTTTGGACGCCGCACTGAAGCTTTCTTT.

Only one count was recorded for this clone. The rearrangement joins TRBV2 to TRBJ1-2, with TRBD1 matching over 8 bases. V gave up 8 bases and J gave up 4 bases; unmatched junction bases: 9. Germline loops: CDR1 SNHLY, CDR2 FYNNEI. The CDR3 runs 14 residues. In nucleotides, the CDR3 is TGTGCCAGCGGTAGACAGGGGCTACTCTATGGCTACACCTTC. Its protein is CASGRQGLLYGYTF. Full variable domain (remainder filled in from reference TRBV2 and TRBJ1-2): EPEVTQTPSHQVTQMGQEVILRCVPISNHLYFYWYRQILGQKVEFLVSFYNNEISEKSEIFDDQFSVERPDGSNFTLKIRSTKLEDSAMYFCASGRQGLLYGYTFGSGTRLTVV.

The rearrangement uses TRBV27 and TRBJ2-4; TRBD1 agrees at 12 bases. Looked up from germline, CDR1 is MNHEY and CDR2 is SMNVEV (reference sequence). CDR3 length: 16 amino acids. Losses at the gene ends were 3 bases for V and 6 bases for J; bases not matched to a gene: 6. DNA for the CDR3: TGTGCCAGCAGTTTTTCGGGACAGGGGGCTCGAAACATTCAGTACTTC. The encoded protein is CASSFSGQGARNIQYF.

Only one count was recorded for this clone. J is TRBJ2-3 and V is TRBV28, with 11 bases that match TRBD2. This CDR3 spans 17 amino acids. Germline V CDR1 and CDR2: MDHEN, SYDVKM. V lost 6 bases to trimming and J lost 5 bases; unmatched junction nucleotides: 13. DNA for the CDR3: TGTGCCAGCAGCCCGCGTACCCTAGCGGGAGGACGAGATACGCAGTATTTT. It encodes CASSPRTLAGGRDTQYF.

Here the CDR3 DNA reads TGTGCCAGCAAACCGGGACAGGGAACCACAGATACGCAGTATTTT. Encoded protein: CASKPGQGTTDTQYF. This sequence joins TRBV6-5 and TRBJ2-3; TRBD1 matches at 9 bases. From germline, CDR1 is MNHEY and CDR2 SVGAGI. The junction had 7 bases not matched to a gene; V was cut back by 7 bases and J by 2 bases. The length of the CDR3 is 15 residues.

This chain connects TRBV9 to TRBJ2-5; 8 positions match TRBD2. Germline CDR1 is SGDLS and CDR2 is YYNGEE. The V gene end was trimmed by 0 bases and the J gene end by 5 bases; junction bases not matched to a gene: 3. The CDR3 totals 14 residues. CDR3 amino acids: CASSVVPGGETQYF. CDR3 in DNA: TGTGCCAGCAGCGTAGTTCCGGGAGGGGAGACCCAGTACTTC.

This clone has just one count. V gene TRBV7-2 combines with J gene TRBJ2-7; 10 bases fit TRBD1. The CDR3 is 15 amino acids. Germline trimming cut 6 bases from V and 6 bases from J; bases unmatched to any gene: 11. Germline V gives CDR1 SGHTA, CDR2 FQGNSA. The chain's CDR3 is CASSWRGTGVSEQYF. CDR3 in DNA: TGTGCCAGCAGTTGGAGGGGGACAGGGGTGTCCGAGCAGTACTTC. The complete variable domain, with remaining parts taken from reference TRBV7-2 and TRBJ2-7, reads GAGVSQSPSNKVTEKGKDVELRCDPISGHTALYWYRQSLGQGLEFLIYFQGNSAPDKSGLPSDRFSAERTGGSVSTLTIQRTQQEDSAVYLCASSWRGTGVSEQYFGPGTRLTVT.

The chain joins TRBV19 to TRBJ2-2, with TRBD2 identical over 7 bases. The germline CDR1 and CDR2 sequences are LNHDA and SQIVND (reference sequence). The CDR3 runs 16 residues. V trimming: 3 bases; J trimming: 4 bases; junction bases outside the gene matches: 8. CDR3 loop: CASSMRTSKGTGELFF. The CDR3 region has the DNA TGTGCCAGTAGTATGAGGACTAGTAAGGGCACCGGGGAGCTGTTTTTT.

This clone is a singleton in its sample. J is TRBJ1-1 and V is TRBV9; perhaps TRBD1 as D (6 bases). Germline V gene sequence: CDR1 SGDLS, CDR2 YYNGEE. Trimming took off 1 base at V and 1 base at J, with 14 bases between the two ends. This CDR3 has 16 residues. CDR3 amino acids: CASSVREQGWNTEAFF. CDR3 bases: TGTGCCAGCAGCGTAAGGGAACAGGGCTGGAACACTGAAGCTTTCTTT.

This chain links TRBV6-6 with TRBJ1-6; 10 nucleotides align to TRBD1. Germline assignment: CDR1 MNHNY and CDR2 SVGAGI (reference sequence). Trimming took 2 bases from V and 9 from J; bases not matched to a gene: 7. The CDR3 sequence is 16 residues long. The CDR3 reads CASSYPGTGVGSPLHF. The DNA of the CDR3 is TGTGCCAGCAGTTACCCAGGGACAGGGGTCGGTTCACCCCTCCACTTT.

The chain has TRBV3-1 (or the pseudogene TRBV3-2) and TRBJ2-6; no reliable D call. Germline CDR1 LGHDT, CDR2 YNNKEL (reference sequence). The CDR3 sequence is 15 residues long. With 5 bases removed from V and 1 base from J, the gap between germline ends came to 9 bases. In DNA form, the CDR3 reads TGTGCCAGCAGCTCTGACTGGTCTGGGGCCAACGTCCTGACTTTC. Its translation: CASSSDWSGANVLTF.

The chain joins TRBV5-6 to TRBJ2-1; 9 nucleotides align to TRBD1. Germline-derived CDR1 and CDR2 are SGHDT and YYEEEE. The CDR3 is 15 residues long. After removal of 4 bases from V and 3 bases from J, the junction contained 5 bases not matched to a gene. This CDR3 reads CASSSRDRDYNEQFF. As DNA, the CDR3 is TGTGCCAGCAGCAGCCGGGACAGGGACTACAATGAGCAGTTCTTC.

The chain has TRBV7-2 and TRBJ2-4; TRBD1 agrees at 10 bases. CDR1 SGHTA and CDR2 FQGNSA come from the germline V gene. There are 16 residues in the CDR3. The trim removed 8 bases at V and 2 bases at J, leaving 9 bases unmatched. In DNA form, the CDR3 reads TGTGCCAGCGCGCCCGGGACAGGGGTAACCAAAAACATTCAGTACTTC. Its protein product is CASAPGTGVTKNIQYF.

The V call is TRBV6-2 or TRBV6-3, the J call TRBJ1-2, with unresolved D. The CDR3 is made up of 13 amino acids. Looked up from germline, CDR1 is MNHEY and CDR2 is SVGEGT. The V end lost 3 bases, the J end lost 1 base, and 6 bases lay between the germline ends. The CDR3 spells CASSYRSNYGYTF. CDR3 nucleotide sequence: TGTGCCAGCAGTTATAGGAGTAACTATGGCTACACCTTC.

The rearrangement joins TRBV6-5 to TRBJ2-1, with 13 positions matching TRBD2. Germline CDR1 is MNHEY and CDR2 is SVGAGI. V lost 2 bases to trimming and J lost 7 bases; unmatched junction nucleotides: 5. The CDR3 contains 16 residues. As DNA, the CDR3 is TGTGCCAGCAGTTACACTAGCGGGGGGGCTCGTAATGAGCAGTTCTTC. Translating it yields CASSYTSGGARNEQFF.

This chain links TRBV2 with TRBJ1-6; maybe TRBD1 (5 bases). Germline assignment: CDR1 SNHLY and CDR2 FYNNEI. The CDR3 has 15 amino acids. The ends were cut back, 2 bases at V and 4 bases at J, with 9 bases in the middle. The CDR3 DNA is TGTGCCAGCAGTGAATCCGGGGGATATAATTCACCCCTCCACTTT. Translation: CASSESGGYNSPLHF.

In its sample, this clone was seen once. J is TRBJ2-1 and V is TRBV9; D unresolved. The CDR3 loop spans 13 amino acids. V lost 4 bases to trimming and J lost 11 bases, with 16 bases between them. Germline loops: CDR1 SGDLS, CDR2 YYNGEE. This chain's CDR3 is CASSPRSPYQQFF. In nucleotides, the CDR3 is TGTGCCAGCAGCCCGAGATCACCCTATCAGCAGTTCTTC.

This chain uses TRBV6-2 or TRBV6-3 with TRBJ2-3, with D perhaps matching TRBD2 (5 bases). Germline-derived CDR1 and CDR2 are MNHEY and SVGEGT. Trimming cost V 0 bases and J 4 bases, with 14 bases left between them. The CDR3 is made up of 16 amino acids. As DNA, the CDR3 is TGTGCCAGCAGTTACTCGAGAGGGAGTAGTTCAGATACGCAGTATTTT. Amino acid sequence: CASSYSRGSSSDTQYF.

This chain links TRBV6-1 with TRBJ1-4; D unclear. The CDR3 contains 11 residues. The germline V gene has CDR1 MNHNS and CDR2 SASEGT. Trimming pared 5 bases from V and 7 bases from J, leaving 5 bases between. The CDR3 nucleotides are TGTGCCAGCAGTTGGATTGAAAAACTGTTTTTT. Amino acids: CASSWIEKLFF.

The chain recombines TRBV7-2 with TRBJ2-7, with 10 bases fitting TRBD2. This CDR3 spans 21 amino acids. From germline, CDR1 is SGHTA and CDR2 FQGNSA. After removal of 0 bases from V and 5 bases from J, the junction contained 22 bases not matched to a gene. CDR3 in amino acids: CASSLAHPGHLILAGAHEQYF. The CDR3, as DNA: TGTGCCAGCAGCTTAGCCCACCCGGGACACCTAATTCTAGCGGGGGCTCACGAGCAGTACTTC.

The chain recombines TRBV7-9 with TRBJ1-1; 10 nucleotides line up with TRBD1. The V segment lost 5 bases and the J segment 4 bases; nucleotides outside the gene matches: 19. The V gene's germline CDR1 is SEHNR and CDR2 FQNEAQ (reference sequence). CDR3 length: 19 residues. CDR3 sequence: CASSPISTGTGAVGTEAFF. The CDR3 region has the DNA TGTGCCAGCAGCCCTATCTCAACCGGGACAGGGGCCGTTGGCACTGAAGCTTTCTTT.